These 9 T cell receptor beta chains share one sample of origin, sequenced in a study of T cell repertoires in cytomegalovirus infection. TCRdb processed the reads anew with MiXCR; each CDR3 protein has one entry. The table lists 450,000 to 600,000 distinct CDR3 sequences, about 11% of them singletons. The specimen sequenced was PBMCs. The receptors were sampled from a human donor in good health (CMV status not recorded). Some clones in this sample may be carry-over from other donors' samples.

Many counts were recorded for this clonotype. The V and J genes are TRBV19 and TRBJ2-7, with 7 bases matching TRBD1. V dropped 4 bases and J dropped 0; count of bases not matched to a gene: 3. This CDR3 is 14 amino acids long. Germline CDR1 LNHDA, CDR2 SQIVND (reference sequence). DNA for the CDR3: TGTGCCAGTAGTAGAAGGGGGCTCTCCTACGAGCAGTACTTC. This encodes CASSRRGLSYEQYF.

This clonotype was found many times. The genes are TRBV18 and TRBJ1-1; D uncertain. Germline V gives CDR1 KGHSH, CDR2 LQKENI. V was pared by 3 bases and J by 8 bases, with 10 bases between. The CDR3 length is 12 residues. Here the CDR3 reads CASSPIGVEAFF. The CDR3 region has the DNA TGTGCCAGCTCACCTATCGGGGTCGAAGCTTTCTTT.

This clonotype was seen a handful of times. The gene calls are TRBV12-5 and TRBJ2-7; 8 positions match TRBD1. The germline gives CDR1 LGHNT, CDR2 FRNRAP. The CDR3 loop spans 14 amino acids. J lost 8 bases, V lost 5 bases, and 11 bases had no gene match. CDR3 amino acids: CASGTGQGGKKQYF. CDR3 DNA: TGTGCTAGTGGTACAGGACAGGGTGGTAAAAAGCAGTACTTC.

A few counts support this clonotype. J is TRBJ1-2 and V is TRBV7-2; unclear D gene. Between the trimmed V and J ends, which lost 4 bases and 4 bases, there was a span of 10 bases. Germline lookup yields CDR1 SGHTA and CDR2 FQGNSA. This CDR3 is 13 amino acids long. Here the CDR3 reads CASSSWTLYGYTF. CDR3 sequence (DNA): TGTGCCAGCAGCTCATGGACGCTCTATGGCTACACCTTC.

Many counts were recorded for this clonotype. The chain uses TRBV7-2 and TRBJ1-4; D uncertain. Germline CDR1 reads SGHTA; CDR2 reads FQGNSA. Trimming cost V 5 bases and J 6 bases, with 10 bases left between them. This CDR3 spans 13 amino acids. The CDR3: CASSPNPDEKLFF. In DNA, the CDR3 is TGTGCCAGCAGCCCCAACCCGGATGAAAAACTGTTTTTT.

This clonotype was picked up many times. V is TRBV5-5 and J is TRBJ2-3; TRBD1 might be the D (6 bases). CDR3 length: 16 amino acids. Trimming pared 5 bases from V and 2 bases from J, leaving 18 bases between. Germline CDR1 SGHKS, CDR2 YYEKEE (reference sequence). The CDR3 here is CASRPQGMTFTDTQYF. CDR3 coding DNA: TGTGCCAGCAGGCCCCAGGGGATGACTTTCACAGATACGCAGTATTTT.

In its sample, this clonotype was seen many times. The rearrangement links TRBV19 to TRBJ2-2; the D gene is possibly TRBD1 (6 bases). CDR3 length equals 16 residues. Germline V CDR1 and CDR2: LNHDA, SQIVND (reference sequence). V was cut by 7 bases and J by 6 bases, with 21 bases left in between. The CDR3 sequence is CASTSGVGSRAGELFF. The CDR3 region has the DNA TGTGCCAGTACCTCAGGGGTGGGTAGTCGTGCCGGGGAGCTGTTTTTT.

The chain recombines TRBV29-1 with TRBJ1-1; D unresolved. Germline values: CDR1 SQVTM, CDR2 ANQGSEA. Trimming took off 7 bases at V and 7 bases at J, with 13 bases between the two ends. The CDR3 has 11 amino acids. CDR3 in DNA: TGCAGCGCCCAAAGTGGTAATGAAGCTTTCTTT. Translation gives CSAQSGNEAFF.

In regard to this clonotype: This may be a read error, as it is one base from a much larger clone. The chain combines TRBV20-1 with TRBJ2-1; maybe TRBD1 (6 bases). The germline gives CDR1 DFQATT, CDR2 SNEGSKA (reference sequence). The CDR3 covers 13 residues. Here the CDR3 DNA reads TGCAGTGCTAAGGACAGCATCCTTGGAGAGCGGTTCTTC. Translating it yields CSAKDSILGERFF.